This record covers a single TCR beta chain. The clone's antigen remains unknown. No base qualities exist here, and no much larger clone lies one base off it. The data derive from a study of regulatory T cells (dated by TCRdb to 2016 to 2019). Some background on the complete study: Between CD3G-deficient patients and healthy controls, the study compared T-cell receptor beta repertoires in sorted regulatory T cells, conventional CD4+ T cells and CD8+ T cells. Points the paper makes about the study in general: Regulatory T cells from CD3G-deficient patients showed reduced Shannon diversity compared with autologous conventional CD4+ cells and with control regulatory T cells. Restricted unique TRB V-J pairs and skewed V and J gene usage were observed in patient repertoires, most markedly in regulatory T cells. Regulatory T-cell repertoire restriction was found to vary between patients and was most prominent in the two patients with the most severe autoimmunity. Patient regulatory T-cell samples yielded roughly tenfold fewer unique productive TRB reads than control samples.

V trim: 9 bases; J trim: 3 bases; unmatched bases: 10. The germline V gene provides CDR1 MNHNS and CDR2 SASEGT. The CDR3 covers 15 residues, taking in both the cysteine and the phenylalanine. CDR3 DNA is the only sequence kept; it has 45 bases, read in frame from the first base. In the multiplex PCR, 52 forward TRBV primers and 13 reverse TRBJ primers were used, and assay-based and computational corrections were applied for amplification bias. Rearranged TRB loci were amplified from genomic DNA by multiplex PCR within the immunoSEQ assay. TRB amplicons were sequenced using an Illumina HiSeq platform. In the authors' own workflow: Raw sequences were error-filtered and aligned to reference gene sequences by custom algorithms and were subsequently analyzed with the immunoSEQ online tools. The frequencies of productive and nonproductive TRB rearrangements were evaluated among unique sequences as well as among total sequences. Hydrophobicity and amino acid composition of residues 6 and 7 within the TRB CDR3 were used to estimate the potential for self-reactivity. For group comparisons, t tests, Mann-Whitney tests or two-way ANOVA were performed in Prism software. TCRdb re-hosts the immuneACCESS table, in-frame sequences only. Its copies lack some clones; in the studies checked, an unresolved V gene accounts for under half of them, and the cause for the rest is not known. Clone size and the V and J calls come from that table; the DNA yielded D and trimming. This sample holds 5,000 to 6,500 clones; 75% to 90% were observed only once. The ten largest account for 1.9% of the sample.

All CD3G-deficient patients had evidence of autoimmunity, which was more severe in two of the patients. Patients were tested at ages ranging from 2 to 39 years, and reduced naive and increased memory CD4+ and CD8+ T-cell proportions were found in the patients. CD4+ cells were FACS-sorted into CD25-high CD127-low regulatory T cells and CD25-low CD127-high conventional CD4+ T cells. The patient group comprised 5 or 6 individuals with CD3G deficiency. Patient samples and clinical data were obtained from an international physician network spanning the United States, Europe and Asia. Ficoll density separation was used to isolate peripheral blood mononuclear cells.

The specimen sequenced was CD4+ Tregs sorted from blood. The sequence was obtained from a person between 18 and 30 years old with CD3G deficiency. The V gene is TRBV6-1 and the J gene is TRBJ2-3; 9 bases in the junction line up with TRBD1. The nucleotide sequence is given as TGTGCCAGTAATATCCCGGGACAGGGAACAGATACGCAGTATTTT. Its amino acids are CASNIPGQGTDTQYF.